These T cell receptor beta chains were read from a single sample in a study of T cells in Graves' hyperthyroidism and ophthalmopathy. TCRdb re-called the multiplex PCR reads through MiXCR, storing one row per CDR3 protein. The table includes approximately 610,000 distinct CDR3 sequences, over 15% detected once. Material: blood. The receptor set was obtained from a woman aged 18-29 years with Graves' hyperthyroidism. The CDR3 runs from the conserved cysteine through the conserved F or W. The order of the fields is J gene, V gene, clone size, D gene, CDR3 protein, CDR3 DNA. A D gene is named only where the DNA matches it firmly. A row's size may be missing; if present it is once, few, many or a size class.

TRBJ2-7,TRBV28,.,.,CASSLPSLAYEQYF,TGTGCCAGCAGTTTACCGTCTCTGGCCTACGAGCAGTACTTC
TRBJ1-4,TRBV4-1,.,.,CASSQVGRNEKLFF,TGCGCCAGCAGCCAAGTGGGGAGAAATGAAAAACTGTTTTTT
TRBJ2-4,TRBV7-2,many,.,CASSLGKNIQYF,TGTGCCAGCAGCTTGGGGAAAAACATTCAGTACTTC
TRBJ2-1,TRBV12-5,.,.,CASGLVLGVQGGHGNEQFF,TGTGCTAGTGGTTTGGTATTAGGCGTACAGGGCGGTCACGGGAATGAGCAGTTCTTC
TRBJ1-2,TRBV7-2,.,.,CASRLDIPASYGYTF,TGTGCCAGCAGGTTGGACATTCCCGCCAGCTATGGCTACACCTTC
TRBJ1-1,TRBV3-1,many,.,CASSPAGRGAFF,TGTGCCAGCAGCCCGGCGGGCAGGGGTGCTTTCTTT
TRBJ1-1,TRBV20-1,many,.,CSASGLGAEAFF,TGCAGTGCTAGCGGCCTAGGAGCTGAAGCTTTCTTT
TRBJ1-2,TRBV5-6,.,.,CASKMGGPSYGYTF,TGTGCCAGCAAGATGGGGGGGCCCAGCTATGGCTACACCTTC
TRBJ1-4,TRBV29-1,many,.,CSGSEETNEKLFF,TGCAGCGGATCGGAGGAAACTAATGAAAAACTGTTTTTT
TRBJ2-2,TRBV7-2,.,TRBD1,CASNLEGQGQLPTGELFF,TGTGCCAGCAACTTAGAGGGACAGGGACAGCTGCCCACCGGGGAGCTGTTTTTT
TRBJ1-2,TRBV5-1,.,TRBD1,CASNRAPPRQGPTYGYTF,TGCGCCAGCAACCGAGCTCCCCCAAGACAGGGCCCAACGTATGGCTACACCTTC
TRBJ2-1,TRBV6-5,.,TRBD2,CASSYSILAGAYNEQFF,TGTGCCAGCAGTTACTCGATACTAGCGGGGGCCTACAATGAGCAGTTCTTC
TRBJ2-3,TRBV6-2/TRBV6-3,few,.,CASSRPNTQYF,TGTGCCAGCAGCCGTCCGAATACGCAGTATTTT
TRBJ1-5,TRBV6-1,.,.,CASSEAGGEYQPQHF,TGTGCCAGCAGTGAAGCAGGAGGAGAGTATCAGCCCCAGCATTTT
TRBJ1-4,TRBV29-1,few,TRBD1,CSGRQGGSQKLFF,TGCAGCGGTCGACAGGGCGGATCCCAAAAACTGTTTTTT
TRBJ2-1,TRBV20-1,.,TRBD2,CSGTSGGANDQFF,TGCAGTGGGACTAGCGGGGGGGCCAATGACCAGTTCTTC
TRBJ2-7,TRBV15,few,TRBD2,CATSREPIIAGGTYEQYF,TGTGCCACCAGCAGAGAGCCTATTATAGCGGGAGGAACCTACGAGCAGTACTTC
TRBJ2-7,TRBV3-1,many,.,CASQDSRGVSEQYF,TGTGCCAGCCAGGACTCAAGGGGAGTTTCGGAGCAGTACTTC
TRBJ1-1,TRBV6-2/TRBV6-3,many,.,CASSYSPMGGTEAFF,TGTGCCAGCAGTTACTCGCCCATGGGTGGCACTGAAGCTTTCTTT
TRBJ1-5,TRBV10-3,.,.,CAISGRRNQPQHF,TGTGCCATCAGTGGGAGAAGAAATCAGCCCCAGCATTTT
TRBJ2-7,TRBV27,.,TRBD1,CASSRQTGGSYEQYF,TGTGCCAGCAGTCGACAGACAGGGGGCTCCTACGAGCAGTACTTC
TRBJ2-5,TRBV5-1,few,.,CASSIKQGGETQYF,TGCGCCAGCAGCATAAAACAGGGCGGGGAGACCCAGTACTTC
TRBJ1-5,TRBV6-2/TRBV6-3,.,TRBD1,CASSYDRVPNQPQHF,TGTGCCAGCAGTTACGACAGGGTCCCGAATCAGCCCCAGCATTTT
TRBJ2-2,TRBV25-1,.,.,CASSGWTENTGELFF,TGTGCCAGCAGTGGTTGGACGGAGAACACCGGGGAGCTGTTTTTT
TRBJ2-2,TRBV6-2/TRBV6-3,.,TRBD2,CASSYGLAGVLGELFF,TGTGCCAGCAGTTACGGACTAGCGGGAGTTCTCGGGGAGCTGTTTTTT
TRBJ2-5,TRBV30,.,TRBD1,CAWSKEGWTGKRETQYF,TGTGCCTGGAGTAAAGAAGGATGGACAGGGAAAAGAGAGACCCAGTACTTC
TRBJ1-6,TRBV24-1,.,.,CATSDGGRTNSPLHF,TGTGCCACCAGTGATGGGGGGCGAACTAATTCACCCCTCCACTTT
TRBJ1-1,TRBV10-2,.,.,CASSEGGSTEAFF,TGCGCCAGCAGTGAGGGGGGGTCCACTGAAGCTTTCTTT
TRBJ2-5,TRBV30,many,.,CAWSSWAKGQETQYF,TGTGCCTGGAGTTCATGGGCAAAAGGGCAAGAGACCCAGTACTTC
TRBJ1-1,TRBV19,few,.,CASSVPTGPGRAFF,TGTGCCAGTAGTGTACCTACAGGGCCGGGTCGAGCTTTCTTT
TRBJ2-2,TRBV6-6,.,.,CASSYGLGTLTGELFF,TGTGCCAGCAGTTACGGGTTAGGGACACTCACCGGGGAGCTGTTTTTT
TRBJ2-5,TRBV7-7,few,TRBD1,CASSSSTGQGKQTQYF,TGTGCCAGCAGCTCGTCAACCGGACAGGGGAAGCAGACCCAGTACTTC
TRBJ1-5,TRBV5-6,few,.,CASSSGRINQPQHF,TGTGCCAGCAGCTCCGGCAGGATAAATCAGCCCCAGCATTTT
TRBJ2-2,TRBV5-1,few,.,CASSLVQTNTGELFF,TGCGCCAGCAGCTTGGTGCAGACGAACACCGGGGAGCTGTTTTTT
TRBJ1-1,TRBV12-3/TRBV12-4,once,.,CASSLYKATGEAFF,TGTGCCAGCAGTTTATATAAAGCGACAGGTGAAGCTTTCTTT
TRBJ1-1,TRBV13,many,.,CASSSNRVNTEAFF,TGTGCCAGCAGCTCAAACAGAGTGAACACTGAAGCTTTCTTT
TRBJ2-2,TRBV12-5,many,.,CASGHKAGVNTGELFF,TGTGCTAGTGGCCACAAGGCAGGGGTCAACACCGGGGAGCTGTTTTTT
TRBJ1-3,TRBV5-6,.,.,CASSLVGSFGNTIYF,TGTGCCAGCAGCTTGGTCGGAAGTTTTGGAAACACCATATATTTT
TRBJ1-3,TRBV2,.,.,CASRLDGTISGNTIYF,TGTGCCAGCAGGCTCGACGGGACGATCTCTGGAAACACCATATATTTT
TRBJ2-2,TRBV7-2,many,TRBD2,CASSLDSASGYTGELFF,TGTGCCAGCAGCTTAGATTCTGCTAGCGGATACACCGGGGAGCTGTTTTTT
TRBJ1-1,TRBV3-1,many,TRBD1,CASTWDSDTEAFF,TGTGCCAGCACCTGGGACAGTGACACTGAAGCTTTCTTT
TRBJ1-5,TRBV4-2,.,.,CASSQDSWVGQPQHF,TGTGCCAGCAGCCAAGATAGCTGGGTCGGGCAGCCCCAGCATTTT
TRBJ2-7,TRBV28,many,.,CASSGAWSTYEQYF,TGTGCCAGCAGCGGCGCGTGGTCAACCTACGAGCAGTACTTC
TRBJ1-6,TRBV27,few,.,CASTGRWDSPLHF,TGTGCCAGCACTGGCAGGTGGGATTCACCCCTCCACTTT
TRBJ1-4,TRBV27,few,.,CASRPQGRANEKLFF,TGTGCCAGCAGGCCCCAGGGGAGGGCTAATGAAAAACTGTTTTTT
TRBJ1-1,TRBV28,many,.,CASRPGSTEAFF,TGTGCCAGCAGGCCCGGGTCCACTGAAGCTTTCTTT
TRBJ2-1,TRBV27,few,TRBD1,CASSLTGGHYNEQFF,TGTGCCAGCAGTTTGACAGGGGGCCACTACAATGAGCAGTTCTTC
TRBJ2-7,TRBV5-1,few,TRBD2,CASSLQLQTSGTYEQYF,TGCGCCAGCAGCTTGCAGTTGCAGACTAGCGGCACCTACGAGCAGTACTTC